The 9 T cell receptor beta chains in this list originate from one sample, sequenced in a study of shared clonotypes between healthy human individuals. Sequencing was performed with immunoSEQ multiplex PCR; in TCRdb, only in-frame clones are kept and a portion is missing. The table lists 2 million to 2.5 million clones, around 92% of them singletons, with more than 0.35% in the top ten. Sequencing input: naive CD4+ T cells from PBMCs. Subset meaning: CD45RA+ positively selected. Receptor source: a man younger than 35 in good health. Some clones in this sample may be carry-over from other donors' samples.

Concerning this clone itself: In the same sample, other DNA sequences code for this CDR3. The chain carries TRBV2 and TRBJ2-5; D call uncertain. Germline-derived CDR1 and CDR2 are SNHLY and FYNNEI. The length of the CDR3 is 13 residues. V lost 4 bases to trimming and J lost 5 bases, with 11 bases between them. The CDR3 sequence: CASSVRMGETQYF. As DNA, the CDR3 is TGTGCCAGCAGTGTTCGGATGGGGGAGACCCAGTACTTC.

The gene calls are TRBV6-1 and TRBJ2-5; D is perhaps TRBD1 or TRBD2 (6 bases each). CDR1 and CDR2 (germline): MNHNS, SASEGT. The V end was cut by 4 bases, the J end by 4 bases, with 13 bases between. There are 14 residues in the CDR3. CDR3 region: CASSVPGGRETQYF. CDR3 in DNA: TGTGCCAGCAGTGTTCCTGGGGGGCGAGAGACCCAGTACTTC.

The rearrangement uses TRBV28 and TRBJ2-7; perhaps TRBD1 as D (6 bases). This CDR3 comprises 16 residues. V was trimmed by 7 bases and J by 0 bases, leaving 19 bases between them. Per germline, CDR1 MDHEN and CDR2 SYDVKM. CDR3 residues: CASTQTGPTTSYEQYF. CDR3 bases: TGTGCCAGCACCCAGACAGGACCGACCACCTCCTACGAGCAGTACTTC.

This clone was detected only a few times. The chain is built from TRBV28 and TRBJ1-5; TRBD1 agrees at 8 bases. V lost 6 bases to trimming and J lost 1 base; unmatched junction nucleotides: 11. The CDR3 sequence is 17 residues long. The germline V gene encodes CDR1 MDHEN and CDR2 SYDVKM. For the CDR3, the DNA is TGTGCCAGCAGCGAGCACCGGACAGGGACGAGCAATCAGCCCCAGCATTTT. Translated, it gives CASSEHRTGTSNQPQHF.

The chain uses TRBV28 and TRBJ2-7; either TRBD1 or TRBD2 may fit D (6 bases each). CDR1 is MDHEN and CDR2 is SYDVKM in the germline V gene. This CDR3 region has 14 residues. V lost 7 bases and J 2 bases, leaving 15 bases between the germline ends. CDR3 in DNA: TGTGCCAGCACCTTCGACAGGAGGGCCTACGAGCAGTACTTC. Translating gives CASTFDRRAYEQYF.

The chain joins TRBV15 to TRBJ2-3; possible D gene TRBD2, 6 bases. The CDR3 consists of 16 residues. Germline CDR1 is LNHNV and CDR2 is YYDKDF (reference sequence). Trimming shortened V by 5 bases and J by 1 base, and 16 bases separated the two germline ends. Here the CDR3 reads CATSWRGSPRTDTQYF. The DNA for the CDR3 is TGTGCCACCAGCTGGCGGGGATCCCCTCGCACAGATACGCAGTATTTT.

On this clone: Other DNA sequences in this sample translate to the same CDR3. The V and J genes are TRBV2 and TRBJ1-5; 7 nucleotides line up with TRBD1. J gave up 5 bases and V 4 bases, and 2 bases lay outside the gene matches. The CDR3 loop spans 13 amino acids. CDR1 and CDR2 from the germline V gene are SNHLY and FYNNEI. CDR3 region: CASSVTGHQPQHF. CDR3 bases: TGTGCCAGCAGTGTGACAGGGCATCAGCCCCAGCATTTT.

J is TRBJ2-5 and V is TRBV5-1, with TRBD1 identical over 9 bases. This CDR3 comprises 15 residues. Looked up from germline, CDR1 is SGHRS and CDR2 is YFSETQ. V lost 4 bases and J lost 5; bases outside the gene matches: 9. The CDR3 sequence is CASSVGQGRTETQYF. As DNA, the CDR3 is TGCGCCAGCAGCGTAGGACAGGGGAGAACGGAGACCCAGTACTTC.

J is TRBJ2-2 and V is TRBV11-3; TRBD1 is a possible D gene (5 bases). The CDR3 is made up of 16 amino acids. V was clipped by 3 bases and J by 4 bases, with 15 bases between them. CDR1 and CDR2 (germline): SGHNT, YENEEA. CDR3 DNA: TGTGCCAGCAGCTTCCATAAGGGGTTGGGCACCGGGGAGCTGTTTTTT. Its translation is CASSFHKGLGTGELFF. Full variable domain (rest looked up from reference TRBV11-3 and TRBJ2-2): EAGVVQSPRYKIIEKKQPVAFWCNPISGHNTLYWYLQNLGQGPELLIRYENEEAVDDSQLPKDRFSAERLKGVDSTLKIQPAELGDSAVYLCASSFHKGLGTGELFFGEGSRLTVL.